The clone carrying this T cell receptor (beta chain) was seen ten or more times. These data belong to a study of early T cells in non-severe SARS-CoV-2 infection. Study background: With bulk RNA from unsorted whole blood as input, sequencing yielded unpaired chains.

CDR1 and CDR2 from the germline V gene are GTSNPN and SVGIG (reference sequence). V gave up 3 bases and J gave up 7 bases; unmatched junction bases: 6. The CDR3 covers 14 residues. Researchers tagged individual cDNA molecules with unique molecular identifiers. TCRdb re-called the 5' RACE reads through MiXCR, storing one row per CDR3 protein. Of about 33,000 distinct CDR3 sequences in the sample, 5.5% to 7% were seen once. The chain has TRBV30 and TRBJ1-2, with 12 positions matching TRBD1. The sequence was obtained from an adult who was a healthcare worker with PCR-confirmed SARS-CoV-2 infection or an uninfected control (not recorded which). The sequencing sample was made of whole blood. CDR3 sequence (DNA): TGTGCCTGGAGCCCGGGACAGGGGGCTGTTGGCTACACCTTC. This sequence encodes CAWSPGQGAVGYTF.